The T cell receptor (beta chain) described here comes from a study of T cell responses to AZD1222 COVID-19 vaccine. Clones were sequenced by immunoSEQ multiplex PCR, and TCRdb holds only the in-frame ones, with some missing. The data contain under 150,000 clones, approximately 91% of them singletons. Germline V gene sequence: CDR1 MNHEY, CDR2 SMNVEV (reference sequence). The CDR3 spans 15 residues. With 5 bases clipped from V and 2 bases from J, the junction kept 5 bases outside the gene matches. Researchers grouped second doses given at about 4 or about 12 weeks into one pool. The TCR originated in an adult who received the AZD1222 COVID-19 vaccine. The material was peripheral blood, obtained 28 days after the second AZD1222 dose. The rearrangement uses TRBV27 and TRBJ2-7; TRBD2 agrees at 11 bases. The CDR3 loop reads CASSALAGGPYEQYF. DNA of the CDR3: TGTGCCAGCAGTGCTCTAGCGGGGGGCCCCTACGAGCAGTACTTC.